This TCR beta chain was identified during a study of cytomegalovirus exposure and HLA in healthy donors (dated by TCRdb to about 2017). General notes on the study: An earlier analysis of some 550 of the donors reported 250 to 350 Gb of sequence data and around 120 million unique TCR beta sequences from 150 million to 200 million T cells. An early release covering around 630 HLA-typed donors comprised about 310 gigabases of sequencing data and tens of millions of unique TCR sequences. Among the roughly 400 genotyped donors, around 81% belonged to the genetic ancestry cluster associated with self-reported Caucasian donors. The study was designed to test whether signatures of past pathogen exposure could be identified by cataloging public T cell receptors. The T cell repertoires of 550 to 850 subjects were profiled by immunosequencing and related to cytomegalovirus serostatus. In addition to the first cohort of hundreds of subjects, a separate validation cohort of 120 different subjects was used. The study combined high-throughput TCR immunosequencing, statistical association of individual TCRs with disease status, and machine learning to predict cytomegalovirus infection status. A later analysis re-analyzed previously published TCR beta repertoires from approximately 670 donors and added high-resolution HLA genotyping to study TCR occurrence patterns. The later analysis used no new phenotypic data to find candidate immune exposures, relying instead on TCR beta sequences and their occurrence across donors. An earlier analysis of about 600 of the donors used high-throughput TCR beta sequencing to judge whether each TCR beta V gene segment behaved as functional or pseudogenic. Alongside the repertoire data, information on donor age, sex, ethnicity and CMV serostatus was compiled. A later genetic analysis used genome-wide SNP genotypes for about 65% of the 666 donors, treating that subset as a discovery cohort. Every repertoire in the discovery cohort had been generated on one and the same sequencing platform. HLA typing included class I and class II loci at four-digit resolution. The number of typed donors differed by locus: 629-630 for A, B, C, DRB1 and DQB1; approximately 520 for DQA1; roughly 600 for DPA1; and some 450 for DPB1. A handful of DR-DQ haplotypes were handled as single units for association and clustering because linkage in the cohort was strong. Across 300 to 500 genotyped donors of the cohort, an average of about 240,000 unique TCR beta nucleotide sequences per donor were sequenced, and around 19% of those sequences were non-productive. Beyond this particular receptor, the publication reports: A further reported finding was that TCR beta sequences accurately predicted the HLA-A and HLA-B alleles for most subjects in the first cohort. Strong co-occurrence of HLA alleles, especially DR and DQ, made assigning TCR associations to individual alleles difficult. Linkage disequilibrium might explain the correlated functional status among segregating V segments, but an unknown experimental factor could not be excluded. A cluster of highly shared sequence variants was judged likely to be a technical artifact of the sequencing pipeline. In a later analysis, the rate of TCR association differed among HLA loci, with DRB1 alleles having the most associated TCRs and HLA-C alleles having the fewest. Some IMGT-functional V segments, including TRBV6-2 and TRBV6-3, could not be told apart with the 87-base-pair reads, so those segments were excluded. According to a later analysis, parvovirus B19, influenza, CMV and Epstein-Barr virus appeared linked to several top co-occurrence clusters. In a later analysis, HLA-associated TCR beta chains showed more clonal expansion and lower generation probabilities than non-associated chains that were equally common. Because counts were too low, under 20 rarely observed V segments, including chromosome 9 orphons, were left out of the earlier analysis of 500 to 650 of the donors. For the cohort, immune exposure information was limited to CMV serostatus. V-gene and J-gene trimming of TCR beta chains was associated with a missense DCLRE1C variant in a later genetic analysis, and the association was replicated in an independent cohort. A later analysis associated 17,000 or so TCR beta sequences with specific HLA alleles at a false discovery rate of 0.05. Across donors, most TCR sequences were observed very rarely, whereas some public TCRs were present in many individuals. Most CMV-associated TCR beta chains appeared to be HLA-restricted in a later analysis, and the HLA associations seemed to be driven largely by CMV exposure. The study listed 164 TCR beta chains as associated with cytomegalovirus. Roughly uniform sequencing depth across donors was assumed in presence/absence analyses, although this assumption may not hold. According to the authors, the approach could potentially be generalized to other disease states and immunological phenotypes. Cytomegalovirus status was reported to be diagnosed by the classifier with high specificity and sensitivity in both the original and validation cohorts. In a later genetic analysis, fewer N-insertions in productive TCRs were reported among donors in an Asian-associated ancestry cluster than the approximately 630-donor mean. Only TCR beta chains were sequenced in this cohort, and the absence of alpha or paired-chain data limited detectable features. An earlier analysis of approximately 500 of the donors showed that most TCR beta V segments appeared in productive rearrangements either about 90% or about 30% of the time, which broadly matched IMGT annotations. A few of the identified cytomegalovirus-associated TCR beta chains were confirmed in vitro to be specific for cytomegalovirus antigens. Because some donors lacked HLA typing at each locus, the association tests relied only on the typed subset.

Library preparation was by the immunoSEQ multiplex PCR assay. For the multiplex PCR, a mixture combining 60 forward primers for TCR Vbeta segments and 13 reverse primers for TCR Jbeta segments was used. A multiplex PCR assay on genomic DNA amplified the CDR3 region of rearranged TCR beta genes. The Illumina HiSeq System was used to sequence the amplified TCR beta libraries as 87-base-pair reads. From the authors' description of their analysis: In a later analysis, some 80 million unique TCR beta chains were counted across the 500 to 850 repertoires, and roughly 11 million of these chains were shared by at least two donors. To remove PCR and sequencing errors, raw reads were error-corrected and collapsed into unique sequences using a nearest-neighbor algorithm that merged closely related sequences. CDR3 sequences were aligned to IMGT reference sequences to assign V, D and J gene segments. For a sequence to be retained, a match of at least six nucleotides to both a V gene segment and a J gene segment was required. A rearrangement was called productive if the CDR3 had no stop codons and remained in frame with V and J, and every other rearrangement was called non-productive. Following IMGT convention, CDR3 was defined as the stretch from the second conserved V-encoded cysteine up to the conserved J-encoded phenylalanine. The earlier analysis of 587 of the donors excluded any sequence lacking an unambiguous match to a single V gene segment. An earlier analysis of some 610 of the donors called V segments functional above 56.7% productive rearrangements and segregating when the between-donor standard deviation exceeded 5%. A statistical classification framework was built for diagnosing cytomegalovirus status from the catalog of TCR beta chain sequences. A later analysis assigned V and J genes by comparing TCR nucleotide sequences with IMGT/GENE-DB human TR gene sequences. In a later analysis, CDR3 sequences and most-parsimonious VDJ recombination scenarios were assigned using the TCRdist pipeline. In a later analysis, each TCR beta chain was defined by its CDR3 amino acid sequence together with its V-gene family, and reads lacking a unique V-gene family were excluded. As a way to deal with suspected cross-contamination and a sequencing artifact, a later analysis dropped more than 500 nucleotide sequences that were highly shared and had low generation probability. A later analysis calculated a clonal expansion index for each public chain from normalized within-repertoire ranks of inferred template counts. In a later analysis, generation probabilities were computed using a VDJ recombination model fitted to out-of-frame rearrangements, and the results were checked against IGoR. Hypergeometric tests were used in a later analysis to score TCR-TCR, TCR-HLA and TCR-CMV co-occurrence, with a repertoire-size bias correction applied to the TCR pairs. To estimate false discovery rates, a later analysis permuted the HLA or CMV assignments 20 times. In a later analysis, co-occurring TCRs were grouped with DBSCAN, and TCRdist sequence similarity was added when clustering was performed within HLA-allele-positive subsets. Co-occurrence clustering excluded repertoires with fewer than 30,000 or more than 120,000 public chains, plus five with anomalous nucleotide sharing. TCRdb took over this immuneACCESS table, retaining in-frame rearrangements with V and J assigned. Such tables are incomplete; in checked studies, under half of the missing clones stem from an unresolved V gene, and the remainder is unexplained. The DNA gave D and trimming, while V, J and clone size come from that table. The sample contains roughly 130,000 clones, around three quarters of them found a single time. The ten biggest clones cover 1% of the sample.

Ends trimmed: V by 2 bases, J by 7 bases; bases unmatched to a gene: 5. The CDR3 measures 13 amino acids from cysteine to phenylalanine. Just CDR3 DNA is preserved here, 39 bases in frame from base 1. The CDR1 and CDR2 encoded by the germline V gene (reference sequence) are GTSNPN and SVGIG. The cohort was made up of approximately 700 healthy bone marrow donors. Cohort members were all nominally healthy when sampled, although unrecorded immune exposures were likely present. The donor tested CMV seronegative, placing the donor among the 352 seronegative members of the cohort. Every donor gave a peripheral blood sample, and the peripheral blood mononuclear cells from that sample were used for TCR beta sequencing. The Qiagen DNeasy Blood Extraction Kit was used to extract genomic DNA from the blood cell samples. With respect to this clone: Its antigen is currently not known. No quality values exist for individual bases; no much larger clone is one base distant.

The sequenced material came from PBMCs. This receptor was identified in a man between 40 and 49 years old in good health and CMV-seronegative. Recombination connected TRBV30 to TRBJ2-1; 7 junctional bases match TRBD1. The nucleotide sequence is given as TGTGCCTGGAGTAAGGGGGCGAGTAATGAGCAGTTCTTC. Translated, this gives CAWSKGASNEQFF.